Listed below are T cell receptor beta chains from one sample, sequenced in a study of blood T cell repertoires in COVID-19. Measured with immunoSEQ multiplex PCR; TCRdb has only the in-frame clones, and not every one. The sample consists of nearly 100,000 clones, approximately 84% of them appearing once. The sample comprised peripheral blood. These receptor sequences come from a woman aged 60-75 years with acute or convalescent COVID-19. Each CDR3 is given with its conserved first and last residue. D genes are given only for firm matches. Some rows have no size entry. The others give once, few or many, or a class for an expanded clone.

j_call: TRBJ1-6
d_call: NA
clone_size: NA
v_call: TRBV28
cdr3_length: 15
cdr3_nt: TGTGCCAGCAGTTTAGCGGGCCCTACGAGCTCACCCCTCCACTTT
cdr3_aa: CASSLAGPTSSPLHF

j_call: TRBJ1-1
d_call: NA
clone_size: NA
v_call: TRBV11-2
cdr3_length: 19
cdr3_nt: TGTGCCAGCAGCTCAACCGTACCCGGATCCGGGATGTGGGGCACTGAAGCTTTCTTT
cdr3_aa: CASSSTVPGSGMWGTEAFF

j_call: TRBJ1-1
d_call: TRBD1
clone_size: few
v_call: TRBV7-9
cdr3_length: 14
cdr3_nt: TGTGCCAGCAGCTCCCGGACAGGGAGCACTGAAGCTTTCTTT
cdr3_aa: CASSSRTGSTEAFF

j_call: TRBJ1-2
d_call: TRBD1
clone_size: NA
v_call: TRBV24-1
cdr3_length: 14
cdr3_nt: TGTGCCACCAGTGACCGGCGGACAGGGGATGGCTACACCTTC
cdr3_aa: CATSDRRTGDGYTF

j_call: TRBJ1-1
d_call: TRBD1
clone_size: once
v_call: TRBV18
cdr3_length: 14
cdr3_nt: TGTGCCAGCTCACCACCTGGGACAGGGCTCGTAGCTTTCTTT
cdr3_aa: CASSPPGTGLVAFF

j_call: TRBJ1-6
d_call: NA
clone_size: NA
v_call: TRBV12-3/TRBV12-4
cdr3_length: 12
cdr3_nt: TGTGCCAGCACGTACACTAATTCACCCCTCCACTTT
cdr3_aa: CASTYTNSPLHF

j_call: TRBJ2-7
d_call: NA
clone_size: NA
v_call: TRBV28
cdr3_length: 14
cdr3_nt: TGTGCCAGCAGTGGAGGTAATCCGGGTTACGAGCAGTACTTC
cdr3_aa: CASSGGNPGYEQYF

j_call: TRBJ1-5
d_call: TRBD1
clone_size: NA
v_call: TRBV5-1
cdr3_length: 14
cdr3_nt: TGCGCCAGCAGCCCGACAGGGGGTGTTCAGCCCCAGCATTTT
cdr3_aa: CASSPTGGVQPQHF

j_call: TRBJ2-7
d_call: NA
clone_size: NA
v_call: TRBV2
cdr3_length: 12
cdr3_nt: TGTGCCAGCAGTGACCTATTCTACGAGCAGTACTTC
cdr3_aa: CASSDLFYEQYF

j_call: TRBJ1-2
d_call: NA
clone_size: NA
v_call: TRBV28
cdr3_length: 13
cdr3_nt: TGTGCCAGCAGGCAGGGCCATAACTATGGCTACACCTTC
cdr3_aa: CASRQGHNYGYTF

j_call: TRBJ2-5
d_call: NA
clone_size: NA
v_call: TRBV28
cdr3_length: 16
cdr3_nt: TGTGCCAGCAGTTTAAGTTCAGGGTCCAGCTGGGAGACCCAGTACTTC
cdr3_aa: CASSLSSGSSWETQYF

j_call: TRBJ2-7
d_call: TRBD1
clone_size: NA
v_call: TRBV5-1
cdr3_length: 15
cdr3_nt: TGCGCCAGCAGCTTGGCACAGGGGGGTACCTACGAGCAGTACTTC
cdr3_aa: CASSLAQGGTYEQYF